What follows are 27 T cell receptor beta chains derived from one specimen sequenced in a study of metastatic and nonmetastatic thyroid tumors. TCRdb recomputed clones from the PCR reads via MiXCR. The table records tens of thousands of clones, less than 5% of them present only once. No patient had received any treatment before thyroid surgery. The sequencing sample was made of blood. The origin of the receptors is a female donor with papillary thyroid cancer or a benign thyroid nodule (not recorded which). Some clones in this sample may be carry-over from other donors' samples.

This chain uses TRBV20-1 with TRBJ1-5, with 7 nucleotides matching TRBD1. The CDR3 consists of 14 residues. Unmatched junction bases numbered 7, after V lost 6 bases and J lost 2 bases. Germline V lookup: CDR1 DFQATT, CDR2 SNEGSKA (reference sequence). CDR3 region: CSARQGAGNQPQHF. In DNA, the CDR3 is TGCAGTGCCCGACAGGGAGCGGGCAATCAGCCCCAGCATTTT.

This clone is labeled medium-sized. This chain joins TRBV28 and TRBJ1-2; weak D call: TRBD1 (6 bases). The CDR3 is made up of 16 amino acids. V was clipped by 5 bases and J by 1 base, with 17 bases between them. Germline lookup yields CDR1 MDHEN and CDR2 SYDVKM. As DNA, the CDR3 is TGTGCCAGCAGTCCCCCCCGGGACAAAAATAACTATGGCTACACCTTC. It translates to CASSPPRDKNNYGYTF.

Many counts were recorded for this clone. The same CDR3 also results from other DNA sequences found in this sample. The CDR3 region is CASSIGHRAGELFF. The CDR3 bases are TGTGCCAGTAGTATAGGACACCGAGCCGGGGAGCTGTTTTTT. This sequence joins TRBV19 and TRBJ2-2; no definite D call. The CDR3 has 14 amino acids. Per germline, CDR1 LNHDA and CDR2 SQIVND (reference sequence). The germline V and J ends were trimmed by 1 base and 6 bases, with 9 bases remaining between them.

This clone was counted ten times or more. The V gene is TRBV24-1, the J gene TRBJ2-5; no reliable D call. V shed 6 bases and J shed 4 bases, with 11 bases lying between them. The CDR3 runs to 13 residues. The V gene's germline CDR1 is KGHDR and CDR2 SFDVKD. The CDR3 here is CATSSTSGETQYF. The CDR3 DNA reads TGTGCCACCAGTTCAACTTCGGGAGAGACCCAGTACTTC.

Remarks on this clone: This could be a read error, since a much larger clone is one nucleotide away. Other DNA sequences from this sample encode an identical CDR3 as well. The chain uses TRBV30 and TRBJ1-1; D is perhaps TRBD1 (5 bases). Germline loops: CDR1 GTSNPN, CDR2 SVGIG (reference sequence). This CDR3 comprises 13 residues. V lost 2 bases and J lost 0, with 7 bases in between. The CDR3 sequence: CAWSQGLNTEAFF. In DNA form, the CDR3 reads TGTGCCTGGAGTCAGGGTTTGAACACTGAAGCTTTCTTT.

This clone was observed at least ten times. V and J are TRBV27 and TRBJ1-5; D might be TRBD1 (5 bases). Per the germline V gene, CDR1 is MNHEY and CDR2 is SMNVEV (reference sequence). Trimming cost V 5 bases and J 1 base, with 9 bases left between them. The CDR3 is 14 amino acids. CDR3 nucleotides: TGTGCCAGCAGTATGGGGGTGAGCAATCAGCCCCAGCATTTT. Translation: CASSMGVSNQPQHF.

This clone was seen ten or more times. A read error is possible here, since a much larger clone lies one base away. This rearrangement joins TRBV6-2 or TRBV6-3 to TRBJ1-2; D call uncertain. This CDR3 is built from 12 residues. Germline V gene lookup returns CDR1 MNHEY and CDR2 SVGEGT. CDR3 residues: CASSPDGYGHTF. CDR3 DNA sequence: TGTGCCAGCAGTCCCGACGGCTATGGCCACACCTTC.

The V and J genes are TRBV7-2 and TRBJ2-3; 10 bases are shared with TRBD2. The CDR3 extends over 16 amino acids. The junction had 13 bases not matched to a gene; V was cut back by 7 bases and J by 6 bases. Germline lookup yields CDR1 SGHTA and CDR2 FQGNSA. For the CDR3, the DNA is TGTGCCAGCAACGCGAGACTAGCGGGCCTCCCTGATACGCAGTATTTT. It specifies CASNARLAGLPDTQYF.

This chain links TRBV18 with TRBJ1-1, with TRBD1 matching over 9 bases. The V and J ends lost 2 bases and 8 bases, in that order; junction bases with no gene match: 6. The CDR3 covers 14 residues. Looked up from germline, CDR1 is KGHSH and CDR2 is LQKENI. In nucleotides, the CDR3 is TGTGCCAGCTCACCAAGGGACAGGGCATGGGAAGCTTTCTTT. It specifies CASSPRDRAWEAFF.

Ten or more counts support this clone. The chain has TRBV29-1 and TRBJ2-3, with D possibly being TRBD2 (5 bases). The germline CDR1 and CDR2 sequences are SQVTM and ANQGSEA. The ends were cut back, 7 bases at V and 1 base at J, with 12 bases in the middle. The CDR3 spans 13 residues. This CDR3 reads CSALASGTDTQYF. The CDR3 region has the DNA TGCAGCGCCTTAGCGAGTGGCACAGATACGCAGTATTTT.

The chain recombines TRBV30 with TRBJ1-5; D unresolved. The germline V gene has CDR1 GTSNPN and CDR2 SVGIG (reference sequence). Trimming took off 1 base at V and 1 base at J, with 8 bases between the two ends. The length of the CDR3 is 14 residues. DNA for the CDR3: TGTGCCTGGAGTGAAGGAGTGAGCAATCAGCCCCAGCATTTT. Residues: CAWSEGVSNQPQHF.

This clone appeared many times. The chain employs TRBV7-8 and TRBJ2-5; 10 bases are a match to TRBD2. With V trimmed by 2 bases and J by 4 bases, 1 base remained unmatched. The CDR3 contains 14 residues. Germline assignment: CDR1 SGHVS and CDR2 FQNEAQ. This CDR3 is CASSLSSGGETQYF. The CDR3 DNA reads TGTGCCAGCAGCTTATCTAGCGGGGGAGAGACCCAGTACTTC.

This clone was seen only a few times. Given a much more abundant clone one base away, this may be a read error. The chain is built from TRBV20-1 and TRBJ2-3; 13 nucleotides line up with TRBD2. In germline, CDR1 is DFQATT, CDR2 SNEGSKA (reference sequence). Trimming cost V 5 bases and J 5 bases; bases outside gene matches: 13. The CDR3 is 17 residues long. CDR3 bases: TGCAGTGCTCACGGGACTAGCGGGATGGCCGAAAAAGATACGCAGTATTTT. This sequence encodes CSAHGTSGMAEKDTQYF.

This clone was found many times. DNA for the CDR3: TGTGCCAGCAGTTCAGGGGTGGGTCTTCACGCTTTCTTT. Protein sequence: CASSSGVGLHAFF. The V and J genes are TRBV6-1 and TRBJ1-1; D perhaps matches TRBD1 (6 bases). The CDR3 is 13 residues long. The V and J ends lost 5 bases and 11 bases respectively, with 18 bases between them. The germline V gene has CDR1 MNHNS and CDR2 SASEGT.

Ten or more counts support this clone. The V and J genes are TRBV30 and TRBJ1-1, with unresolved D. Germline V gene lookup returns CDR1 GTSNPN and CDR2 SVGIG (reference sequence). Trimming took 0 bases from V and 1 from J, leaving 15 bases between them. The CDR3 consists of 16 residues. The CDR3 DNA reads TGTGCCTGGAGTGTAAACAATGAGGGAAGGAACACTGAAGCTTTCTTT. Amino acids: CAWSVNNEGRNTEAFF.

The table lists this clone with a few counts. The chain carries TRBV15 and TRBJ2-3; no definite D call. Germline V CDR1 and CDR2: LNHNV, YYDKDF (reference sequence). The CDR3 consists of 12 residues. V lost 5 bases and J lost 12, with 15 bases in between. The CDR3 loop is CATSLSTDIQYF. CDR3 bases: TGTGCCACCAGCCTGAGCACAGATATTCAGTATTTT.

This clone was detected many times. V is TRBV20-1 and J is TRBJ1-2; maybe TRBD1 (5 bases). Deletions cut 6 bases from V and 8 bases from J, with 16 bases between. CDR1 DFQATT and CDR2 SNEGSKA come from the germline V gene (reference sequence). This CDR3 spans 12 amino acids. CDR3 nucleotide sequence: TGCAGTGCCCAGACAGCTCCGGAGGGCTACACCTTC. It codes for CSAQTAPEGYTF.

This clone showed up just a few times. V is TRBV12-3 or TRBV12-4 and J is TRBJ2-5, with 12 bases lining up with TRBD2. With V trimmed by 7 bases and J by 4 bases, 10 bases remained unmatched. This CDR3 contains 16 residues. The CDR3: CASIPGASGRGETQYF. For the CDR3, the DNA is TGTGCCAGCATCCCAGGGGCTAGCGGGAGGGGAGAGACCCAGTACTTC.

The rearrangement uses TRBV7-2 and TRBJ2-7; TRBD1 matches at 8 bases. CDR3 length: 14 amino acids. Trimming removed 5 bases from V and 3 bases from J; junction bases left unmatched: 6. Germline lookup yields CDR1 SGHTA and CDR2 FQGNSA. The chain's CDR3 is CASSIPGQDYEQYF. The CDR3 DNA reads TGTGCCAGCAGCATACCGGGACAGGACTACGAGCAGTACTTC.

In this sample, this clone turned up many times. The chain is built from TRBV6-4 and TRBJ2-1, with D possibly TRBD2 on 6 matching bases. Germline CDR1 reads MRHNA; CDR2 reads SNTAGT. V was cut by 5 bases and J by 4 bases, with 18 bases left in between. The CDR3 is 16 residues long. DNA for the CDR3: TGTGCCAGCAGTCCCAATAGCGGCCGGGGGTACAATGAGCAGTTCTTC. Its protein is CASSPNSGRGYNEQFF.

This clone was counted at least ten times. The rearrangement links TRBV7-9 to TRBJ1-2; tentative D call: TRBD1 (6 bases). V was clipped by 0 bases and J by 5 bases, with 13 bases between them. CDR1 SEHNR and CDR2 FQNEAQ come from the germline V gene (reference sequence). This CDR3 comprises 15 residues. The CDR3 region is CASSLAAGEGYGYTF. As DNA, the CDR3 is TGTGCCAGCAGCTTAGCGGCAGGGGAGGGGTATGGCTACACCTTC.

This clone was detected many times. Other DNA sequences in the sample encode the same CDR3. The chain couples TRBV20-1 to TRBJ2-7; TRBD2 agrees at 8 bases. Germline-derived CDR1 and CDR2 are DFQATT and SNEGSKA (reference sequence). The CDR3 is 14 residues long. Unmatched junction bases numbered 7, after V lost 3 bases and J lost 3 bases. The CDR3 here is CSARIREGVYEQYF. The DNA of the CDR3 is TGCAGTGCTAGGATCCGGGAGGGGGTCTACGAGCAGTACTTC.

This clone was counted between two and nine times. At one of its ends the junction is not consistent with the germline gene, which may arise from a read error. The rearrangement uses TRBV12-3 or TRBV12-4 and TRBJ2-2, with a tentative D call TRBD2 (6 bases). The CDR3 is 15 residues long. This chain's CDR3 is CVSSLAGPFAGELFF. The CDR3, as DNA: TGTGTCAGCAGTTTGGCGGGGCCGTTCGCCGGGGAGCTGTTTTTT.

The chain employs TRBV6-1 and TRBJ2-7, with D possibly TRBD2 on 5 matching bases. This CDR3 is 15 amino acids long. Germline values: CDR1 MNHNS, CDR2 SASEGT. V lost 6 bases, J lost 5 bases, and 20 bases lay in between. The CDR3 DNA reads as TGTGCCAGCAGAGCAATGGGAAGCGGTATCCACGAGCAGTACTTC. This sequence encodes CASRAMGSGIHEQYF.

This clone showed up many times. The chain links TRBV20-1 to TRBJ2-7; 8 bases align to TRBD1. This CDR3 comprises 14 residues. The V and J ends lost 2 bases and 0 bases, in that order; junction bases with no gene match: 3. CDR1 DFQATT and CDR2 SNEGSKA come from the germline V gene (reference sequence). CDR3 residues: CSARRQGYSYEQYF. The CDR3 nucleotides read TGCAGTGCTAGAAGACAGGGGTACTCCTACGAGCAGTACTTC.

The table lists this clone with many counts. The chain recombines TRBV29-1 with TRBJ1-5; unclear D gene. The CDR3 length is 13 residues. V was clipped by 4 bases and J by 4 bases, with 11 bases between them. Germline V gene sequence: CDR1 SQVTM, CDR2 ANQGSEA. Here the CDR3 reads CSVAQELNQPQHF. For the CDR3, the DNA is TGCAGCGTTGCCCAGGAACTAAATCAGCCCCAGCATTTT.

This clone was seen ten or more times. This rearrangement joins TRBV12-3 or TRBV12-4 to TRBJ1-2, with D perhaps matching TRBD1 (5 bases). This CDR3 is 15 amino acids long. V was trimmed by 3 bases and J by 5 bases, leaving 16 bases between them. CDR3 bases: TGTGCCAGCAGTTTCATGACAGCAAATTTATATGGCTACACCTTC. The encoded protein is CASSFMTANLYGYTF.